The next 14 T cell receptor beta chains were all read from a single sample in a study of technical replicates of blood from a few donors. The table came from immunoSEQ multiplex PCR; TCRdb's copy has only in-frame clones and leaves some out. The table has approximately 66,000 clones, 88% seen once. What was sequenced was PBMCs. The origin of the receptors is a human donor in good health. Some clones in this sample may be carry-over from other donors' samples.

V is TRBV5-4 and J is TRBJ2-2, with D perhaps matching TRBD1 (7 bases). Trimming left V 4 bases short and J 6 bases short, with 19 bases between. CDR1 is SGHNT and CDR2 is YYREEE in the germline V gene (reference sequence). The length of the CDR3 is 16 residues. CDR3 bases: TGTGCCAGCAGCCCCCCCGGAGGGGGCGCATCCGGGGAGCTGTTTTTT. Translating it yields CASSPPGGGASGELFF.

The chain is built from TRBV19 and TRBJ1-1; TRBD1 is a possible D gene (5 bases). Between the trimmed V and J ends, which lost 5 bases and 4 bases, there was a span of 17 bases. The germline CDR1 and CDR2 sequences are LNHDA and SQIVND (reference sequence). The CDR3 has 15 residues. The CDR3 bases are TGTGCCAGTAGTTTCCGGGGGGTTGAGGTCACTGAAGCTTTCTTT. This encodes CASSFRGVEVTEAFF.

The CDR3 coding sequence is TGCGCCAGCAGCTTCGCACAGTATAATTCACCCCTCCACTTT. Residues: CASSFAQYNSPLHF. The chain couples TRBV5-1 to TRBJ1-6; D is unresolved. V shed 2 bases and J shed 4 bases, with 7 bases lying between them. The CDR3 sequence is 14 residues long. The germline V gene has CDR1 SGHRS and CDR2 YFSETQ.

In this sample, this clone turned up a few times. The chain is built from TRBV11-2 and TRBJ1-1; no definite D call. The germline V and J ends were trimmed by 3 bases and 0 bases, with 8 bases remaining between them. The CDR3 loop spans 14 amino acids. Germline V gene sequence: CDR1 SGHAT, CDR2 FQNNGV. The CDR3 loop is CASSLGSLNTEAFF. Written as DNA, the CDR3 is TGTGCCAGCAGCTTGGGCAGTTTGAACACTGAAGCTTTCTTT.

The chain carries TRBV7-7 and TRBJ2-1, with 11 bases lining up with TRBD2. With 2 bases clipped from V and 5 bases from J, the junction kept 14 bases outside the gene matches. Germline V lookup: CDR1 SSHAT, CDR2 FNYEAQ (reference sequence). The CDR3 covers 19 residues. Here the CDR3 DNA reads TGTGCCAGCAGCTTACAGGGGCTAGCGGGAGGAGTATACCACAATGAGCAGTTCTTC. This sequence encodes CASSLQGLAGGVYHNEQFF.

The chain joins TRBV5-6 to TRBJ2-3, with 7 positions matching TRBD1. Germline loops: CDR1 SGHDT, CDR2 YYEEEE. V was pared by 4 bases and J by 4 bases, with 9 bases of the junction left unmatched. The CDR3 contains 15 residues. CDR3: CASSTIATGADTQYF. DNA of the CDR3: TGTGCCAGCAGCACTATTGCAACAGGGGCAGATACGCAGTATTTT.

The count of this clone is one. The rearrangement joins TRBV2 to TRBJ2-5; 7 bases match TRBD1. V shed 1 base, J shed 4 bases, and the junction held 9 bases outside the gene matches. The CDR3 runs 16 residues. In germline, CDR1 is SNHLY, CDR2 FYNNEI. The CDR3 here is CASSEGWTGFRETQYF. The DNA for the CDR3 is TGTGCCAGCAGTGAAGGTTGGACAGGATTTCGAGAGACCCAGTACTTC.

This clone was observed a single time. The chain carries TRBV7-9 and TRBJ1-4; TRBD1 matches at 8 bases. Germline V lookup: CDR1 SEHNR, CDR2 FQNEAQ (reference sequence). V dropped 5 bases and J dropped 0; count of bases not matched to a gene: 8. This CDR3 has 17 amino acids. CDR3 in amino acids: CASSRGQGRATNEKLFF. The DNA of the CDR3 is TGTGCCAGCAGCCGAGGACAGGGAAGAGCAACTAATGAAAAACTGTTTTTT.

The chain combines TRBV10-1 with TRBJ2-7; 10 bases fit TRBD1. V gave up 9 bases and J gave up 0 bases; unmatched junction bases: 5. Germline assignment: CDR1 WNHNN and CDR2 SYGVQD (reference sequence). This CDR3 has 14 amino acids. The CDR3 loop is CASRQGARSYEQYF. The DNA of the CDR3 is TGCGCCAGTAGACAGGGGGCCCGCTCCTACGAGCAGTACTTC.

V is TRBV7-2 and J is TRBJ1-3, with a weak D call TRBD1 (5 bases). The CDR3 is 14 residues long. Germline CDR1 is SGHTA and CDR2 is FQGNSA. V was pared by 5 bases and J by 8 bases, with 16 bases between. CDR3 amino acids: CASSTRPGQDTIYF. Written as DNA, the CDR3 is TGTGCCAGCAGCACACGTCCAGGGCAAGACACCATATATTTT.

V gene TRBV5-1 combines with J gene TRBJ2-5; a weak D match, TRBD1 (5 bases). Germline loops: CDR1 SGHRS, CDR2 YFSETQ. The V gene lost 3 bases and the J gene lost 3 bases, with 9 bases spanning the gap. The CDR3 contains 13 residues. CDR3 bases: TGCGCCAGCAGCTCATTGACAGAAGAGACCCAGTACTTC. This gives the protein CASSSLTEETQYF.

V is TRBV10-3 and J is TRBJ1-1; the D is unclear. Germline V CDR1 and CDR2: ENHRY, SYGVKD. The V gene lost 4 bases and the J gene lost 1 base, with 10 bases spanning the gap. CDR3 length equals 14 residues. The CDR3 sequence is CAISGTGGNTEAFF. The CDR3, as DNA: TGTGCCATCAGTGGGACCGGAGGGAACACTGAAGCTTTCTTT.

The genes are TRBV20-1 and TRBJ2-5; the D is unclear. The V and J ends lost 6 bases and 7 bases respectively, with 12 bases between them. The CDR3 consists of 11 residues. The germline gives CDR1 DFQATT, CDR2 SNEGSKA (reference sequence). The CDR3, as DNA: TGCAGTGCCCTAGACGCTTCGACCCAGTACTTC. This translates into CSALDASTQYF.

J is TRBJ2-5 and V is TRBV5-4; TRBD1 might be the D (6 bases). This CDR3 has 15 residues. In germline, CDR1 is SGHNT, CDR2 YYREEE (reference sequence). Trimming pared 5 bases from V and 2 bases from J, leaving 16 bases between. The CDR3 sequence: CASSGRDTVQETQYF. The CDR3, as DNA: TGTGCCAGCAGTGGCCGGGACACCGTACAAGAGACCCAGTACTTC.